The TCR beta chain under discussion was sequenced for a study of T-cell memory formation after mild COVID-19. The sample holds one count of this clonotype. TCRdb ran MiXCR on the 5' RACE reads and lists one entry per CDR3 protein. Of 250,000 to 350,000 distinct CDR3 sequences in the sample, 14% were seen once. The CDR3 consists of 15 residues. CDR1 and CDR2 (germline): DFQATT, SNEGSKA (reference sequence). J was trimmed by 2 bases and V by 6 bases; bases with no gene match: 11. The source of this sequence is a man younger than 30 who had mild COVID-19 (a few samples of this study predate the infection). Cell type and time point are not known. The source material was PBMCs or a T cell subset sorted from them (not recorded which). The chain links TRBV20-1 to TRBJ2-5, with 8 bases identical to TRBD1. In DNA form, the CDR3 reads TGCAGTGCCGTCCCAGGGGGCGGTGGGCAAGAGACCCAGTACTTC. Translated: CSAVPGGGGQETQYF.